The rows below give T cell receptor beta chains drawn from one sample of a study of blood T cell repertoires in COVID-19. Sequencing was performed with immunoSEQ multiplex PCR; in TCRdb, only in-frame clones are kept and a portion is missing. The table has over 150,000 clones, about 74% seen once. The sample taken for sequencing was peripheral blood. The source is a man aged 60 to 69 with acute or convalescent COVID-19. CDR3s leave out the opening cysteine and the closing phenylalanine or tryptophan. Each record gives: CDR3 length, V gene, J gene, CDR3 protein.

len: 12
v_gene: TRBV5-8
j_gene: TRBJ1-5
CDR3aa: ASSLRSGDQPQH

len: 13
v_gene: TRBV6-5
j_gene: TRBJ2-3
CDR3aa: ASSYSRQGSDTQY

len: 13
v_gene: TRBV2
j_gene: TRBJ2-3
CDR3aa: ASSTISDYPDTQY

len: 8
v_gene: TRBV2
j_gene: TRBJ2-7
CDR3aa: ASRTYEQY

len: 11
v_gene: TRBV12-3/TRBV12-4
j_gene: TRBJ1-1
CDR3aa: ASSYRGPVEAF

len: 10
v_gene: TRBV9
j_gene: TRBJ2-3
CDR3aa: ASRGTAPTQY

len: 12
v_gene: TRBV5-1
j_gene: TRBJ2-7
CDR3aa: ASRVMESSYEQY

len: 11
v_gene: TRBV28
j_gene: TRBJ1-2
CDR3aa: ASSRRGLLGYT

len: 12
v_gene: TRBV4-3
j_gene: TRBJ2-5
CDR3aa: ASSQEARRETQY

len: 11
v_gene: TRBV5-1
j_gene: TRBJ2-3
CDR3aa: ASSLISRDTQY

len: 11
v_gene: TRBV27
j_gene: TRBJ2-3
CDR3aa: ASRRQDTDTQY

len: 12
v_gene: TRBV6-5
j_gene: TRBJ2-2
CDR3aa: ASVSGLNTGELF

len: 13
v_gene: TRBV4-3
j_gene: TRBJ1-5
CDR3aa: ASSQDSGAGQPQH

len: 11
v_gene: TRBV19
j_gene: TRBJ2-3
CDR3aa: ASSIQSTDTQY

len: 14
v_gene: TRBV14
j_gene: TRBJ1-3
CDR3aa: ASSPGHRSSGNTIY

len: 13
v_gene: TRBV24-1
j_gene: TRBJ2-1
CDR3aa: ATSGTGTGDNEQF

len: 16
v_gene: TRBV6-2/TRBV6-3
j_gene: TRBJ2-1
CDR3aa: ASSSNAEGLTPYNEQF

len: 10
v_gene: TRBV19
j_gene: TRBJ1-2
CDR3aa: ASRNRNYGYT

len: 14
v_gene: TRBV7-2
j_gene: TRBJ1-2
CDR3aa: ASSLVVVTGLYGYT

len: 17
v_gene: TRBV7-8
j_gene: TRBJ1-1
CDR3aa: ASSLGVPGGAKGVSEAF

len: 14
v_gene: TRBV9
j_gene: TRBJ1-3
CDR3aa: ASSAGQGVSGNTIY

len: 13
v_gene: TRBV19
j_gene: TRBJ1-6
CDR3aa: ASSSGQGAYSPLH

len: 10
v_gene: TRBV6-5
j_gene: TRBJ2-7
CDR3aa: ASSSLAYEQY

len: 13
v_gene: TRBV10-2
j_gene: TRBJ1-4
CDR3aa: ASSEQGAQREKLF

len: 13
v_gene: TRBV11-2
j_gene: TRBJ2-3
CDR3aa: ASSEDILGTDTQY

len: 13
v_gene: TRBV5-5
j_gene: TRBJ1-4
CDR3aa: ASRRDRSTNEKLF

len: 11
v_gene: TRBV2
j_gene: TRBJ1-2
CDR3aa: ASNLEALHGYT